This entry lists 7 T cell receptor beta chains sequenced from one sample in a study of blood T cell repertoires in COVID-19. Data came from immunoSEQ multiplex PCR; TCRdb stores just in-frame clones and leaves some out. This sample has 180,000 or so clones, with more than 75% found just once. The sample consisted of peripheral blood. These receptors were obtained from a woman aged 50 to 65 with active or convalescent COVID-19.

V gene TRBV6-2 or TRBV6-3 combines with J gene TRBJ2-4, with 8 bases aligning to TRBD2. This CDR3 spans 11 amino acids. V was pared by 5 bases and J by 15 bases, with 6 bases of the junction left unmatched. Looked up from germline, CDR1 is MNHEY and CDR2 is SVGEGT. The CDR3, as DNA: TGTGCCAGCAGTCGGGGGGGGGAGTGGTACTTC. Encoded protein: CASSRGGEWYF.

The chain is built from TRBV4-3 and TRBJ2-7; perhaps TRBD1 as D (7 bases). The CDR3 covers 12 residues. Germline V gives CDR1 LGHNA, CDR2 YSLEER. Trimming pared 4 bases from V and 9 bases from J, leaving 13 bases between. The DNA for the CDR3 is TGCGCCAGCAGCCTCGGCGGGACAGTGCAGTACTTC. Encoded protein: CASSLGGTVQYF.

The genes are TRBV4-2 and TRBJ1-1; 8 nucleotides line up with TRBD1. The CDR3 has 14 residues. Germline V gene lookup returns CDR1 LGHNA and CDR2 YNFKEQ. Trimming took 7 bases from V and 6 from J; bases not matched to a gene: 10. CDR3 sequence (DNA): TGTGCCAGCACCCAGGACAGGGTAGAGGCTGAAGCTTTCTTT. This encodes CASTQDRVEAEAFF.

This clone showed up just once. The genes are TRBV7-8 and TRBJ2-3, with D uncertain. Trimming took 5 bases from V and 2 from J, leaving 14 bases between them. Germline CDR1 is SGHVS and CDR2 is FQNEAQ. This CDR3 has 15 amino acids. The CDR3 sequence: CASSPRSGLTDTQYF. DNA of the CDR3: TGTGCCAGCAGCCCCCGTAGTGGGCTCACAGATACGCAGTATTTT.

The chain combines TRBV6-2 or TRBV6-3 with TRBJ2-7; 8 nucleotides match TRBD2. This CDR3 comprises 16 residues. CDR1 is MNHEY, CDR2 SVGEGT, per germline. The ends lost 0 bases at V and 1 base at J; junction bases unmatched: 5. The CDR3: CASSYSMASGSYEQYF. CDR3 sequence (DNA): TGTGCCAGCAGTTACTCGATGGCTAGCGGGTCCTACGAGCAGTACTTC.

The chain joins TRBV7-3 to TRBJ2-3, with 7 bases lining up with TRBD2. The CDR3 contains 15 residues. The V and J ends lost 5 bases and 6 bases, in that order; junction bases with no gene match: 11. Germline lookup yields CDR1 SGHTA and CDR2 FQGTGA. The CDR3 DNA sequence: TGTGCCAGCAGCGAGCTAGCGGAGGGGCGGGATACGCAGTATTTT. It specifies CASSELAEGRDTQYF.

This clone occurred a few times. The chain uses TRBV3-1 (or the pseudogene TRBV3-2) and TRBJ2-2, with D possibly matching TRBD1 (5 bases). V was cut by 5 bases and J by 6 bases, with 19 bases left in between. Per the germline V gene, CDR1 is LGHDT and CDR2 is YNNKEL (reference sequence). The CDR3 is 16 amino acids. CDR3 in amino acids: CASSSGTGPVPGELFF. The DNA of the CDR3 is TGTGCCAGCAGCTCCGGCACAGGCCCAGTCCCCGGGGAGCTGTTTTTT.